A single sample gave rise to the 13 T cell receptor beta chains below, sequenced in a study of control samples from healthy donors and cancer patients. TCRdb's copy holds only in-frame clones and misses some; the assay was immunoSEQ multiplex PCR. The data hold just over 150,000 clones, with 93% observed a single time. What was sequenced was blood. These TCRs come from a man aged 50 to 59 in good health.

The chain combines TRBV5-1 with TRBJ2-2; D not certain. CDR1 is SGHRS, CDR2 YFSETQ, per germline. The CDR3 runs to 13 residues. The V gene lost 0 bases and the J gene lost 6 bases, with 6 bases spanning the gap. CDR3 sequence (DNA): TGCGCCAGCAGCTTGGAAATGGCCGGGGAGCTGTTTTTT. Its translation: CASSLEMAGELFF.

The chain employs TRBV9 and TRBJ2-3; 10 bases map to TRBD2. The junction had 13 bases not matched to a gene; V was cut back by 4 bases and J by 8 bases. Germline CDR1 and CDR2: SGDLS and YYNGEE. The CDR3 totals 16 residues. CDR3 in DNA: TGTGCCAGCAGCTCAGGACTAGCGGTTGGTGAGGGTACGCAGTATTTT. Translated, it gives CASSSGLAVGEGTQYF.

This chain links TRBV3-1 (or the pseudogene TRBV3-2) with TRBJ2-1; D unresolved. The CDR3 spans 18 residues. Germline-derived CDR1 and CDR2 are LGHDT and YNNKEL (reference sequence). V lost 0 bases, J lost 0 bases, and 15 bases lay in between. This CDR3 is CASSQDRSYLSSYNEQFF. CDR3 sequence (DNA): TGTGCCAGCAGCCAAGATAGGTCCTACCTTAGCTCCTACAATGAGCAGTTCTTC.

The chain links TRBV7-9 to TRBJ1-2; 12 nucleotides line up with TRBD1. The J segment lost 8 bases and the V segment lost 5 bases, leaving 3 bases of the junction unmatched. CDR1 SEHNR and CDR2 FQNEAQ come from the germline V gene (reference sequence). The CDR3 has 13 residues. The CDR3 coding sequence is TGTGCCAGCAGCCAGGGACAGGGGGCAGGCTACACCTTC. It specifies CASSQGQGAGYTF. The full variable domain, in which reference TRBV7-9 and TRBJ1-2 provide the parts outside the CDR3, is DTGVSQNPRHKITKRGQNVTFRCDPISEHNRLYWYRQTLGQGPEFLTYFQNEAQLEKSRLLSDRFSAERPKGSFSTLEIQRTEQGDSAMYLCASSQGQGAGYTFGSGTRLTVV.

The chain uses TRBV5-1 and TRBJ1-3; 8 bases line up with TRBD1. Germline values: CDR1 SGHRS, CDR2 YFSETQ. This CDR3 has 16 residues. After removal of 4 bases from V and 0 bases from J, the junction contained 6 bases not matched to a gene. The CDR3 bases are TGCGCCAGCAGCGGTCAGGGGGCAAGCTCTGGAAACACCATATATTTT. This encodes CASSGQGASSGNTIYF. Full variable domain (rest looked up from reference TRBV5-1 and TRBJ1-3): KAGVTQTPRYLIKTRGQQVTLSCSPISGHRSVSWYQQTPGQGLQFLFEYFSETQRNKGNFPGRFSGRQFSNSRSEMNVSTLELGDSALYLCASSGQGASSGNTIYFGEGSWLTVV.

The CDR3 reads CASSPQKYEQYF. In DNA form, the CDR3 reads TGTGCCAGCTCGCCCCAAAAATACGAGCAGTACTTC. The chain has TRBV18 and TRBJ2-7; D is undetermined. This CDR3 contains 12 residues. Germline values: CDR1 KGHSH, CDR2 LQKENI. The germline V and J ends were trimmed by 6 bases and 4 bases, with 10 bases remaining between them.

The chain employs TRBV4-1 and TRBJ2-3, with TRBD1 matching 10 bases. The CDR3 is made up of 16 amino acids. Germline loops: CDR1 MGHRA, CDR2 YSYEKL. J gave up 4 bases and V 3 bases, and 7 bases lay outside the gene matches. CDR3: CASSQGTGALADTQYF. CDR3 bases: TGCGCCAGCAGCCAGGGGACAGGGGCCCTCGCAGATACGCAGTATTTT.

V gene TRBV5-4 combines with J gene TRBJ2-3; D might be TRBD2 (7 bases). Trimming removed 2 bases at V and 6 bases at J, with 13 bases between. The germline V gene encodes CDR1 SGHNT and CDR2 YYREEE (reference sequence). The CDR3 covers 14 residues. The DNA for the CDR3 is TGTGCCAGCAGCTTAACGGGGGGCCAGGATACGCAGTATTTT. Its translation: CASSLTGGQDTQYF. Full variable domain (rest looked up from reference TRBV5-4 and TRBJ2-3): ETGVTQSPTHLIKTRGQQVTLRCSSQSGHNTVSWYQQALGQGPQFIFQYYREEENGRGNFPPRFSGLQFPNYSSELNVNALELDDSALYLCASSLTGGQDTQYFGPGTRLTVL.

The V call is TRBV5-4, the J call TRBJ2-2; TRBD2 aligns across 11 bases. V was clipped by 4 bases and J by 0 bases; unmatched bases: 2. CDR3 size: 16 residues. Germline CDR1 SGHNT, CDR2 YYREEE (reference sequence). The DNA of the CDR3 is TGTGCCAGCAGCGGGGGACTAGCGGCGAACACCGGGGAGCTGTTTTTT. Its protein product is CASSGGLAANTGELFF.

This rearrangement joins TRBV3-1 (or the pseudogene TRBV3-2) to TRBJ1-1; 7 positions agree with TRBD1. This CDR3 region has 16 residues. Germline values: CDR1 LGHDT, CDR2 YNNKEL (reference sequence). V gave up 1 base and J gave up 4 bases; unmatched junction bases: 9. The CDR3 region has the DNA TGTGCCAGCAGCCAAGTCCAAGGGGGCTTCAGCACTGAAGCTTTCTTT. This gives the protein CASSQVQGGFSTEAFF.

The chain employs TRBV2 and TRBJ1-6; 10 nucleotides agree with TRBD1. The V segment lost 5 bases and the J segment 8 bases; nucleotides outside the gene matches: 3. The germline gives CDR1 SNHLY, CDR2 FYNNEI. The CDR3 is made up of 14 amino acids. The CDR3 sequence is CASSWDRGDSPLHF. DNA of the CDR3: TGTGCCAGCAGTTGGGACAGGGGCGATTCACCCCTCCACTTT.

This clone was seen a single time. This chain links TRBV11-2 with TRBJ2-4; possibly TRBD1 for D (6 bases). Trimming removed 5 bases at V and 4 bases at J, with 21 bases between. Looked up from germline, CDR1 is SGHAT and CDR2 is FQNNGV. There are 17 residues in the CDR3. The CDR3 coding sequence is TGTGCCAGCAGCAACGTGGCGCAGGGGACCCTTAAAAACATTCAGTACTTC. Translating gives CASSNVAQGTLKNIQYF.

This chain connects TRBV3-1 (or the pseudogene TRBV3-2) to TRBJ1-3, with D possibly TRBD1 on 6 matching bases. CDR1 is LGHDT and CDR2 is YNNKEL in the germline V gene (reference sequence). The CDR3 is made up of 16 amino acids. The V and J ends lost 3 bases and 0 bases respectively, with 12 bases between them. The CDR3 loop reads CASSQIGTFSGNTIYF. The CDR3, as DNA: TGTGCCAGCAGCCAGATAGGGACATTCTCTGGAAACACCATATATTTT.